This T cell receptor beta chain is drawn from a study of beta chain features in type 1 diabetes. Findings and limits, study-wide: Type 1 diabetes patients showed a moderate but significant shortening of TCRB CDR3s in all four CD4+ subsets.

This clone was observed a few times. Its cognate antigen is unknown. Investigators reverse transcribed all isolated RNA, so they sequenced expressed TCRB transcripts. Assay used: immunoSEQ multiplex PCR; TCRdb lists only in-frame clones, some missing. The repertoire holds roughly 230,000 clones, with roughly a tenth as singletons. This TCR was sampled from a man aged 25-40 years with type 1 diabetes. What was sequenced was naive CD4+ T cells from blood.

Here the CDR3 DNA reads TGCAGCGCCCGGCGGGGGAGCACAGATACGCAGTATTTT. Residues: CSARRGSTDTQYF. This chain links TRBV29-1 with TRBJ2-3; 7 bases are a match to TRBD2. V was pared by 7 bases and J by 0 bases, with 4 bases of the junction left unmatched. Per the germline V gene, CDR1 is SQVTM and CDR2 is ANQGSEA. The CDR3 contains 13 residues.